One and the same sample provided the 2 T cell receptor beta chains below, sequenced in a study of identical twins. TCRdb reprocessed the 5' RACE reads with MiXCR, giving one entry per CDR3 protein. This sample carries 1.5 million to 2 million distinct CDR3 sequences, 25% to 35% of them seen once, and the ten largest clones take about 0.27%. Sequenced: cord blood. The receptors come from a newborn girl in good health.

The CDR3 is CASSLWGRPPYNEQFF. CDR3 nucleotides: TGTGCCAGCAGTTTGTGGGGGAGGCCCCCCTACAATGAGCAGTTCTTC. The rearrangement uses TRBV12-3 or TRBV12-4 and TRBJ2-1, with D possibly being TRBD2 (6 bases). CDR3 length: 16 amino acids. Trimming shortened V by 3 bases and J by 2 bases, and 14 bases separated the two germline ends.

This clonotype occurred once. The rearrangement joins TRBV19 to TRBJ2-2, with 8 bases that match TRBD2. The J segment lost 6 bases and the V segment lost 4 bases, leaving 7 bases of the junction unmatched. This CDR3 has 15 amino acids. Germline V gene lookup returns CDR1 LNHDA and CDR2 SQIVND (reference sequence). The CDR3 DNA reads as TGTGCCAGTAGTAGGGATCTAGCGGGCCCCGGGGAGCTGTTTTTT. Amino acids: CASSRDLAGPGELFF.